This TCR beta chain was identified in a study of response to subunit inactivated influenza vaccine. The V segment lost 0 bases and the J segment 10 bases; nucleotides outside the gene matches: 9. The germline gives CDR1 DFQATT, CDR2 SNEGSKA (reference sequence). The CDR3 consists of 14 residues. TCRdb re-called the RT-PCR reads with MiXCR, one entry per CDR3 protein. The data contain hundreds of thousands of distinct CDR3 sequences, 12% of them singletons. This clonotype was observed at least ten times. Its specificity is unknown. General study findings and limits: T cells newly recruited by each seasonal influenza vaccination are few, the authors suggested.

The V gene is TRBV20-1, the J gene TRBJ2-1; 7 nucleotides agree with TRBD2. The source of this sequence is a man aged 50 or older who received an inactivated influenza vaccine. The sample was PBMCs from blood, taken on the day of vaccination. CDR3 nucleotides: TGCAGTGCTAGAGATCTGAGCGGGGAAGTCGAGCAGTTCTTC. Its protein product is CSARDLSGEVEQFF.